This T cell receptor (beta chain) was captured by sequencing in a study of blood T cells in healthy people across ages. General study findings and limits: A roughly linear age-dependent decrease characterized TCR beta diversity per million T cells.

Primed by a sample-barcoded 5' primer and a J-beta primer mix, a second PCR proceeded for about 6 to 12 cycles. TCRdb passed the 5' RACE reads through MiXCR, listing each CDR3 protein once. The data show approximately 1.5 million distinct CDR3 sequences, with approximately 32% seen just once and roughly 12% held by the top ten. CDR1 and CDR2 (germline): SGHRS, YFSETQ. The CDR3 contains 15 residues. This clonotype was counted ten times or more. The antigen remains undetermined. The germline gene is not matched at one end of the junction; a read error may be the cause. Donation came from healthy Caucasian individuals in Russia who were aged 6 to 90.

The receptor was isolated from a woman aged 25 to 39 in good health. Material for sequencing was blood. The chain couples TRBV5-1 to TRBJ2-7, with 8 bases identical to TRBD1. DNA of the CDR3: TGTGCCAGCAGCCTGACAGGGGCGAGCTCCTACGAGCAGTACTTC. Translation: CASSLTGASSYEQYF.